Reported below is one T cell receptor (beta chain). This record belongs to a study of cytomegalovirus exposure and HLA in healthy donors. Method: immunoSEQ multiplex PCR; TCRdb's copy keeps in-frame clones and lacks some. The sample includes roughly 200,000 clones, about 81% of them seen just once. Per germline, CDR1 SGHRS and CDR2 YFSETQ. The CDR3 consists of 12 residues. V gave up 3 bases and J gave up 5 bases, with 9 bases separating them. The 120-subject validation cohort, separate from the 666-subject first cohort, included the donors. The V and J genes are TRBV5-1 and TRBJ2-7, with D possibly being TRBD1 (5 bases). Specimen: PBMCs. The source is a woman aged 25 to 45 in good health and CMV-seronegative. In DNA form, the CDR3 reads TGCGCCAGCAGCTATACGACAGACGAGCAGTACTTC. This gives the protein CASSYTTDEQYF.